This TCR beta chain originates from a study of TIL therapy for anti-PD-1-resistant metastatic lung cancer. This clone is a singleton in its sample. As for time point: pre-treatment sample, taken before nivolumab and TIL therapy. Trimming shortened V by 2 bases and J by 9 bases, and 11 bases separated the two germline ends. The CDR3 spans 13 residues. Germline V gene lookup returns CDR1 MDHEN and CDR2 SYDVKM. The libraries were made with immunoSEQ v3. Generated by immunoSEQ multiplex PCR, the TCRdb table keeps only in-frame clones and is missing some. The sample shows 60,000 or so clones, about 69% of them seen only once.

The source of this sequence is a person aged 25 to 80 with non-small cell lung cancer. This material consisted of blood, taken at baseline. The rearrangement links TRBV28 to TRBJ2-1; perhaps TRBD1 as D (5 bases). CDR3 bases: TGTGCCAGCAGTTTAGGGGCGTGGGGTGAGCAGTTCTTC. This sequence encodes CASSLGAWGEQFF.